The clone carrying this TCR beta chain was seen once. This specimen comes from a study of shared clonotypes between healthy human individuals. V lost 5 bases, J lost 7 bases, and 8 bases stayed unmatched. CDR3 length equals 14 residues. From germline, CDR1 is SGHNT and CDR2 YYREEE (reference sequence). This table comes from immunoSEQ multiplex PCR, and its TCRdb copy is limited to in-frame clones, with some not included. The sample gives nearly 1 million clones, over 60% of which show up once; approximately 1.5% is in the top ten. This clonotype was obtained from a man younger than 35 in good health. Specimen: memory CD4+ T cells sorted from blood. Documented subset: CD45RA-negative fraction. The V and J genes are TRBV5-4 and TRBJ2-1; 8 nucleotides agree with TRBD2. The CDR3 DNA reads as TGTGCCAGCAGGGCGCGGGAGGTGGGTAATGAGCAGTTCTTC. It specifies CASRAREVGNEQFF.